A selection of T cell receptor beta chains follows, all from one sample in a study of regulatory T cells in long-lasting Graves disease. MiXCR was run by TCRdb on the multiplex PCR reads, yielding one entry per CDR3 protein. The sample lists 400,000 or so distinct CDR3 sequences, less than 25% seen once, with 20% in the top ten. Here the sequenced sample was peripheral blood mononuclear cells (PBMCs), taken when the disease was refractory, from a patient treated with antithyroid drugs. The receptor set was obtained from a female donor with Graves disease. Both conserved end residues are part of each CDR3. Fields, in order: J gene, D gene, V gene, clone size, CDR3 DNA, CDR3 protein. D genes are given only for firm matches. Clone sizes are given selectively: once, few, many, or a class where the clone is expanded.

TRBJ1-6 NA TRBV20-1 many TGCAGTGCTAGAAGGGCCGATAGCTCCTATAATTCACCCCTCCACTTT CSARRADSSYNSPLHF
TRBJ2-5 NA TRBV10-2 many TGCGCCATCCGGCCGGCAGATCAAGAGACCCAGTACTTC CAIRPADQETQYF
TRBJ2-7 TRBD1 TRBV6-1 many TGTGCCGCACGTCGGACAGGGGGAACCTACGAGCAGTACTTC CAARRTGGTYEQYF
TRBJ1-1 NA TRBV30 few TGTGCCTGCCGGGACCTGGGGACTGAAGCTTTCTTT CACRDLGTEAFF
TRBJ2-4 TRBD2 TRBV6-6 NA TGTGCCAGCAGTTACTCGAGCGGGAGGGTCGAAAACATTCAGTACTTC CASSYSSGRVENIQYF
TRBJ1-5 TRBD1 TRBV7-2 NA TGTGCCAGCAGCTCAGGGCAGGGGGCCTATCAGCCCCAGCATTTT CASSSGQGAYQPQHF
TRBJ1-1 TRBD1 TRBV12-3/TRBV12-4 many TGTGCCAGCAGTTTGGGTCTGCAGGGGGCGGATCGAAACACTGAAGCTTTCTTT CASSLGLQGADRNTEAFF
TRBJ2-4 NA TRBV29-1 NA TGCAGCGGCGGGGCAGGGCAAAACATTCAGTACTTC CSGGAGQNIQYF
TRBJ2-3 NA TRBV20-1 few TGCAGTGCTAGAGACCTGCGAAGGACCGGTACGCAGTATTTT CSARDLRRTGTQYF
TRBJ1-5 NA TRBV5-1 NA TGCGCCAGCAGCTTGGACGGGACCCGCAATCAGCCCCAGCATTTT CASSLDGTRNQPQHF
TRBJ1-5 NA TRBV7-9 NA TGTGCCAGCAGCTTAGCCACGGGCGGACACCTTCAGCCCCAGCATTTT CASSLATGGHLQPQHF
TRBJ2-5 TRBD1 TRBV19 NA TGTGCCAGTAGTACCCACCAACTCAGGGGGTCGGGAGAGACCCAGTACTTC CASSTHQLRGSGETQYF
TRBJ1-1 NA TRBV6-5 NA TGTGCCAGCAGTTACTGGGATTCGAACACTGAAGCTTTCTTT CASSYWDSNTEAFF
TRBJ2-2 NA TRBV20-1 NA TGCAGGCGGAGGCCTTCCCCGAGTACCGGGGAGCTGTTTTTT CRRRPSPSTGELFF
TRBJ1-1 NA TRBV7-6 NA TGTGCCAGCAGCCCCGGGGGCCCTGAAGCTTTCTTT CASSPGGPEAFF
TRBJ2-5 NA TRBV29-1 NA TGCAGCGTTGTAAAAAGTAGGACTCAAGAGACCCAGTACTTC CSVVKSRTQETQYF
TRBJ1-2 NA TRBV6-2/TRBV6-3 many TGTGCCAGCAGTTATATCGAAGCTGATGGCTACACCTTC CASSYIEADGYTF
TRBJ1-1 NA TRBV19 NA TGTGCCAGTAGTCTCCTCGGGGGTGTGACTGAAGCTTTCTTT CASSLLGGVTEAFF
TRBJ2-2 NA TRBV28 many TGTGCCAGCAGTACGTGGTCTCCGCAACAGGGAGAGAGGAGCACCGGGGAGCTGTTTTTT CASSTWSPQQGERSTGELFF
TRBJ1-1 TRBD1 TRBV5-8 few TGTGCCAGCCGACGCCAGGACAGGAGAGAAGGGGACACTGAAGCTTTCTTT CASRRQDRREGDTEAFF
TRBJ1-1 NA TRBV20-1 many TGCAGTGCCATGGACACGAACACTGAAGCTTTCTTT CSAMDTNTEAFF
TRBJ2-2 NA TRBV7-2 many TGTGCCAGCAGCACGGACGCCACCGGGGAGCTGTTTTTT CASSTDATGELFF
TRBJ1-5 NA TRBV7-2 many TGTGCCAGCAGCTTGGACACCGTGGGTCAGCCCCAGCATTTT CASSLDTVGQPQHF
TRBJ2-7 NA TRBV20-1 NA TGCAGTGCTAGAGTTGACAGTCAAGAGCAGTACTTC CSARVDSQEQYF
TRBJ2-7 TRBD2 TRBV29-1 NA TGCAGCGTTGAAGAAGGGACTAGCGGAGCCTACGAGCAGTACTTC CSVEEGTSGAYEQYF
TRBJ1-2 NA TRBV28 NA TGTGCCAGCAGACTCCCGGCCCATGGCTACACCTTC CASRLPAHGYTF
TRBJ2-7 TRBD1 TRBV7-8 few TGTGCCAGCAGCCTTCAAGCGTGGGACAGGGAACAACAAGAGCAGTACTTC CASSLQAWDREQQEQYF
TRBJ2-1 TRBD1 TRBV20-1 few TGCAGTGCTAGAGATATGGGACAGGGGTATTACAATGAGCAGTTCTTC CSARDMGQGYYNEQFF
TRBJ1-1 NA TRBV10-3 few TGTGCCATCAGTGAGTTGAATGAAGCTTTCTTT CAISELNEAFF
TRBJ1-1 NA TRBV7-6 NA TGTGCCAGTAAACAGGACCTAAACACTGAAGCTTTCTTT CASKQDLNTEAFF
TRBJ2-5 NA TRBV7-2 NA TGTGCCAGCAGCTCCCAGGTGTACCAAGAGACCCAGTACTTC CASSSQVYQETQYF
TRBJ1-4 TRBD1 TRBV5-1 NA TGCGCCAGCAGCTTGGGCGTTGGGACAGCAACTAATGAAAAACTGTTTTTT CASSLGVGTATNEKLFF
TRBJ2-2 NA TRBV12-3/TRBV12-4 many TGTGCCAGCAGTTTTTCCGCCGGGAGCCCGAACACCGGGGAGCTGTTTTTT CASSFSAGSPNTGELFF
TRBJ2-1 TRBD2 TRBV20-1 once TGCGGTGGGCTAGCGGGAGGACTTGGGAATGAGCAGTTCTTC CGGLAGGLGNEQFF
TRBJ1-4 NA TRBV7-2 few TGTGCCAGCAGCCTCACCCAGTTCCGGGAAAAACTGTTTTTT CASSLTQFREKLFF
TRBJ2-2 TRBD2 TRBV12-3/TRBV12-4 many TGTGCCACCTCGACAGCGGGAACGGATCGTGGGGAGCTGTTTTTT CATSTAGTDRGELFF
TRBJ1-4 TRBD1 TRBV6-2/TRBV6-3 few TGTGCCAGCAGTAAGACATGGACAGGGAATGAAAAACTGTTTTTT CASSKTWTGNEKLFF
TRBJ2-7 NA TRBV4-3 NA TGCGCCAGCAGTCAAGATGAGGGGATTTACTACGAGCAGTACTTC CASSQDEGIYYEQYF
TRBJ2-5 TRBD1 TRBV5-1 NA TGCGCCAGCAGCCCGGGACAGGGGGCTCAGACCCAGTACTTC CASSPGQGAQTQYF
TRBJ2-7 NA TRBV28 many TGTGCCACCCAAAAGGGCCTATACGAGCAGTACTTC CATQKGLYEQYF
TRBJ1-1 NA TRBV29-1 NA TGCAGCGTTGAAAGGCAGGGCGGGGGATATGGTGAAGCTTTCTTT CSVERQGGGYGEAFF
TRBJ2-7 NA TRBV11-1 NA TGTGCCAGCAGCCCACGGAACACCTACGAGCAGTACTTC CASSPRNTYEQYF
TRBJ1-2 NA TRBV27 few TGTGCCAGCAGTTTATCGATAGGGGACAATGTTAGCTATGGCTACACCTTC CASSLSIGDNVSYGYTF
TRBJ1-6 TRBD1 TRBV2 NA TGTGCCAGCACCTTCCCGGGACAGGGTTCACCCCTCCACTTT CASTFPGQGSPLHF
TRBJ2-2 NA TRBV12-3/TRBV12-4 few TGTGCCAGCAGTTTAGGACCAGCGGAGAACACCGGGGAGCTGTTTTTT CASSLGPAENTGELFF
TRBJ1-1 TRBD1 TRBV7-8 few TGTGCCAGCAGCCCAAGAGGACAGGGGGCACCGAACACTGAAGCTTTCTTT CASSPRGQGAPNTEAFF
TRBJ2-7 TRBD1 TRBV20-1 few TGCAGTGTTCGGACAGGCCAAACCTACGAGCAGTACTTC CSVRTGQTYEQYF
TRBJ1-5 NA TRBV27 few TGTGCCAGCAGGATAATCGGGGGAAATCAGCCCCAGCATTTT CASRIIGGNQPQHF